The clone carrying this TCR beta chain was counted a few times. The antigen remains undetermined. Patients who underwent sequencing had shown CD8+CD57+ cell expansion by flow cytometry. Diagnosis of severe acquired aplastic anemia applied to all patients. The V gene lost 0 bases and the J gene lost 2 bases, with 10 bases spanning the gap. Germline CDR1 reads SGHRS; CDR2 reads YFSETQ. The length of the CDR3 is 15 residues. Investigators profiled TCR beta VDJ and CDR3 from genomic DNA template. MiXCR, applied by TCRdb to the reads, yields one record per CDR3 protein. The sample consists of under 500,000 distinct CDR3 sequences, about a third of them appearing once. The data derive from a study of CD8+CD57+ T cells in acquired aplastic anemia. Study information: Mean DNA quantity obtained from sorted CD4+ and CD8+ cells was approximately 3 ug.

Overall study findings and caveats: The same twenty-nine CD8+ CDR3 sequences occurred in patients and in controls.

This sequence joins TRBV5-1 and TRBJ2-3; perhaps TRBD2 as D (5 bases). Sequencing was done on a sample of sorted CD4+, CD8+, or CD8+CD57+ T cells (not recorded which) from PBMCs. The TCR originated in a human donor with aplastic anemia. CDR3 loop: CASSLAGKATDTQYF. Here the CDR3 DNA reads TGCGCCAGCAGCTTGGCCGGGAAGGCCACAGATACGCAGTATTTT.